Below, 22 T cell receptor beta chains from the same sample are listed, as sequenced in a study of CD8+ T cells in alopecia areata. Sequencing used cDNA as its template, made by extracting RNA and reverse transcribing it. TCRdb's copy holds only in-frame clones and misses some; the assay was immunoSEQ multiplex PCR. This table has over 150,000 clones, 60% appearing once. The treatment here: oral pan-JAK inhibitor, 5-10 mg twice daily. The input for sequencing was CD4+ T cells sorted from blood, taken at week 4, from a patient treated with tofacitinib. Every receptor here comes from a human donor with alopecia areata.

This clone was observed a handful of times. The chain has TRBV29-1 and TRBJ2-5; 13 nucleotides line up with TRBD2. CDR1 is SQVTM, CDR2 ANQGSEA, per germline. J was trimmed by 2 bases and V by 8 bases; bases with no gene match: 5. This CDR3 contains 14 residues. The CDR3 spells CSSWTSGRQETQYF. The CDR3 region has the DNA TGCAGCTCTTGGACTAGCGGGAGACAAGAGACCCAGTACTTC.

The genes are TRBV29-1 and TRBJ2-1; TRBD2 aligns across 15 bases. The CDR3 extends over 18 amino acids. The V segment lost 4 bases and the J segment 0 bases; nucleotides outside the gene matches: 7. Germline CDR1 SQVTM, CDR2 ANQGSEA. CDR3 residues: CSVVMGLAGGSSYNEQFF. CDR3 nucleotides: TGCAGCGTTGTAATGGGACTAGCGGGAGGATCCTCCTACAATGAGCAGTTCTTC.

The rearrangement links TRBV9 to TRBJ2-3, with 7 nucleotides matching TRBD2. CDR1 is SGDLS and CDR2 is YYNGEE in the germline V gene. The CDR3 has 15 residues. V lost 0 bases and J lost 6; bases outside the gene matches: 7. Here the CDR3 DNA reads TGTGCCAGCAGCGTAGCCCTGACTAGCATCGATACGCAGTATTTT. Translated, it gives CASSVALTSIDTQYF. Supplemented by reference TRBV9 and TRBJ2-3, the full variable domain reads DSGVTQTPKHLITATGQRVTLRCSPRSGDLSVYWYQQSLDQGLQFLIQYYNGEERAKGNILERFSAQQFPDLHSELNLSSLELGDSALYFCASSVALTSIDTQYFGPGTRLTVL.

This clone came up once. The rearrangement uses TRBV9 and TRBJ2-3; D unclear. The CDR3 runs 14 residues. The V gene lost 0 bases and the J gene lost 9 bases, with 14 bases spanning the gap. From germline, CDR1 is SGDLS and CDR2 YYNGEE. This CDR3 reads CASSVDGPSPTQYF. In DNA form, the CDR3 reads TGTGCCAGCAGCGTAGATGGGCCGAGCCCCACGCAGTATTTT.

This clone was seen only a few times. The chain employs TRBV6-5 and TRBJ2-5; 7 bases fit TRBD2. The V and J ends lost 7 bases and 1 base, in that order; junction bases with no gene match: 9. This CDR3 has 15 amino acids. The germline CDR1 and CDR2 sequences are MNHEY and SVGAGI. CDR3 nucleotide sequence: TGTGCCAGCAAGGCTTGGGGGGGAGTCCAAGAGACCCAGTACTTC. As protein: CASKAWGGVQETQYF.

This clone was counted between two and nine times. The rearrangement uses TRBV11-2 and TRBJ2-7, with D uncertain. CDR1 is SGHAT, CDR2 FQNNGV, per germline. This CDR3 comprises 14 residues. Trimming shortened V by 3 bases and J by 5 bases, and 14 bases separated the two germline ends. Here the CDR3 DNA reads TGTGCCAGCAGCTTTCTCAACGGGCCCAACGAGCAGTACTTC. Encoded protein: CASSFLNGPNEQYF.

This clone was seen only a few times. The CDR3 loop reads CASSQRGITDTQYF. CDR3 DNA sequence: TGCGCCAGCAGTCAACGGGGGATCACAGATACGCAGTATTTT. This chain links TRBV5-1 with TRBJ2-3; perhaps TRBD2 as D (6 bases). V dropped 5 bases and J dropped 2 bases, with 12 bases sitting between them. Germline V lookup: CDR1 SGHRS, CDR2 YFSETQ. The CDR3 contains 14 residues.

The V and J genes are TRBV29-1 and TRBJ1-5, with a tentative D call TRBD1 (6 bases). Trimming took off 3 bases at V and 4 bases at J, with 10 bases between the two ends. This CDR3 region has 13 residues. CDR1 is SQVTM, CDR2 ANQGSEA, per germline. The DNA of the CDR3 is TGCAGCGTTGAGACAGGAACAAATCAGCCCCAGCATTTT. This gives the protein CSVETGTNQPQHF.

This clone was found a few times. The rearrangement uses TRBV11-2 and TRBJ2-4; D assignment may be TRBD1 or TRBD2 (5 bases each). There are 14 residues in the CDR3. V shed 5 bases and J shed 9 bases, with 17 bases lying between them. Germline CDR1 SGHAT, CDR2 FQNNGV. The CDR3 reads CASSGRDVGGIQYF. CDR3 sequence (DNA): TGTGCCAGCAGCGGCCGGGACGTGGGCGGCATTCAGTACTTC.

The chain joins TRBV2 to TRBJ2-1, with D uncertain. The germline V and J ends were trimmed by 5 bases and 2 bases, with 13 bases remaining between them. The germline V gene has CDR1 SNHLY and CDR2 FYNNEI. The CDR3 runs 15 residues. CDR3 in amino acids: CASSPDARPYNEQFF. The CDR3 nucleotides read TGTGCCAGCAGTCCCGACGCCCGGCCCTACAATGAGCAGTTCTTC.

The chain joins TRBV18 to TRBJ2-2, with a tentative D call TRBD2 (7 bases). The CDR3 runs 16 residues. Germline-derived CDR1 and CDR2 are KGHSH and LQKENI. V shed 2 bases and J shed 4 bases, with 14 bases lying between them. DNA for the CDR3: TGTGCCAGCTCACCATCGGGGGGCCTTGGCACCGGGGAGCTGTTTTTT. Protein product: CASSPSGGLGTGELFF.

The chain combines TRBV6-1 with TRBJ2-3; tentative D call: TRBD2 (5 bases). The ends were cut back, 6 bases at V and 6 bases at J, with 13 bases in the middle. CDR1 MNHNS and CDR2 SASEGT come from the germline V gene. CDR3 length: 13 residues. The CDR3 sequence: CASSTGMEDTQYF. The CDR3 coding sequence is TGTGCCAGCAGCACGGGGATGGAGGATACGCAGTATTTT.

Details on this clone: Distinct nucleotide sequences in the sample also encode this CDR3. The gene calls are TRBV2 and TRBJ2-7; no firm D call. This CDR3 has 11 amino acids. Germline V gives CDR1 SNHLY, CDR2 FYNNEI. The germline V and J ends were trimmed by 6 bases and 2 bases, with 5 bases remaining between them. CDR3 sequence: CASRVTYEQYF. The CDR3 nucleotides read TGTGCCAGCAGGGTTACCTACGAGCAGTACTTC.

With regard to this clone: The sample has other DNA sequences that encode this CDR3 too. The chain recombines TRBV30 with TRBJ1-1; D is possibly TRBD1 (5 bases). Trimming took off 0 bases at V and 3 bases at J, with 8 bases between the two ends. CDR1 GTSNPN and CDR2 SVGIG come from the germline V gene (reference sequence). The CDR3 length is 13 residues. The chain's CDR3 is CAWSVRGDTEAFF. CDR3 nucleotides: TGTGCCTGGAGTGTACGGGGGGACACTGAAGCTTTCTTT.

The V call is TRBV25-1, the J call TRBJ2-1; 9 positions agree with TRBD1. V lost 5 bases and J lost 8; bases outside the gene matches: 10. Looked up from germline, CDR1 is MGHDK and CDR2 is SYGVNS. The CDR3 contains 15 residues. The CDR3 protein is CASSPPGTGYDEQFF. Here the CDR3 DNA reads TGTGCCAGCAGTCCTCCCGGGACAGGGTACGATGAGCAGTTCTTC.

This sequence joins TRBV28 and TRBJ1-1; TRBD1 might be the D (6 bases). The CDR3 covers 16 residues. The V and J ends lost 4 bases and 1 base respectively, with 16 bases between them. CDR1 MDHEN and CDR2 SYDVKM come from the germline V gene. CDR3 loop: CASSSQGIGENTEAFF. In nucleotides, the CDR3 is TGTGCCAGCAGTTCCCAGGGGATCGGGGAGAACACTGAAGCTTTCTTT. The full variable domain, its missing parts supplied by reference TRBV28 and TRBJ1-1, is DVKVTQSSRYLVKRTGEKVFLECVQDMDHENMFWYRQDPGLGLRLIYFSYDVKMKEKGDIPEGYSVSREKKERFSLILESASTNQTSMYLCASSSQGIGENTEAFFGQGTRLTVV.

V and J are TRBV6-5 and TRBJ1-2; 9 bases fit TRBD1. Germline V gene data show CDR1 as MNHEY and CDR2 as SVGAGI. The CDR3 is 15 amino acids. Trimming removed 0 bases from V and 8 bases from J; junction bases left unmatched: 7. CDR3 coding DNA: TGTGCCAGCAGTTACTCGCCCGACACAGGGGGCGGCTACACCTTC. It encodes CASSYSPDTGGGYTF.

The rearrangement joins TRBV18 to TRBJ2-6; D remains unclear. The germline CDR1 and CDR2 sequences are KGHSH and LQKENI. Trimming left V 3 bases short and J 3 bases short, with 6 bases between. The CDR3 extends over 14 amino acids. CDR3 sequence (DNA): TGTGCCAGCTCACCTTTGGATGGGGCCAACGTCCTGACTTTC. It is translated as CASSPLDGANVLTF.

The J gene is TRBJ2-1, the V gene TRBV5-1, with D unclear. V lost 0 bases, J lost 9 bases, and 7 bases lay in between. The CDR3 totals 12 residues. Looked up from germline, CDR1 is SGHRS and CDR2 is YFSETQ. The CDR3 loop is CASSLAHIEQFF. As DNA, the CDR3 is TGCGCCAGCAGCTTGGCCCACATTGAGCAGTTCTTC.

CDR3 residues: CASSQERGTSGSLAKNIQYF. In DNA, the CDR3 is TGCGCCAGCAGCCAAGAGAGGGGGACTAGCGGGAGTTTGGCCAAAAACATTCAGTACTTC. The chain couples TRBV4-3 to TRBJ2-4; TRBD2 matches 14 bases. The CDR3 is 20 residues long. Germline CDR1 is LGHNA and CDR2 is YSLEER. V lost 0 bases and J lost 1; bases outside the gene matches: 8.

V is TRBV2 and J is TRBJ2-1, with 9 bases fitting TRBD1. The CDR3 runs 15 residues. The V gene end was trimmed by 7 bases and the J gene end by 4 bases; junction bases not matched to a gene: 8. Per the germline V gene, CDR1 is SNHLY and CDR2 is FYNNEI. This CDR3 is CASTLRQGGYNEQFF. CDR3 DNA: TGTGCCAGCACCCTTCGACAGGGGGGTTACAATGAGCAGTTCTTC.

The chain links TRBV6-6 to TRBJ2-5; D not certain. Trimming shortened V by 6 bases and J by 3 bases, and 8 bases separated the two germline ends. Germline assignment: CDR1 MNHNY and CDR2 SVGAGI (reference sequence). The CDR3 runs 12 residues. In DNA, the CDR3 is TGTGCCAGCAGGCGGACGGAAGAGACCCAGTACTTC. This codes for CASRRTEETQYF.